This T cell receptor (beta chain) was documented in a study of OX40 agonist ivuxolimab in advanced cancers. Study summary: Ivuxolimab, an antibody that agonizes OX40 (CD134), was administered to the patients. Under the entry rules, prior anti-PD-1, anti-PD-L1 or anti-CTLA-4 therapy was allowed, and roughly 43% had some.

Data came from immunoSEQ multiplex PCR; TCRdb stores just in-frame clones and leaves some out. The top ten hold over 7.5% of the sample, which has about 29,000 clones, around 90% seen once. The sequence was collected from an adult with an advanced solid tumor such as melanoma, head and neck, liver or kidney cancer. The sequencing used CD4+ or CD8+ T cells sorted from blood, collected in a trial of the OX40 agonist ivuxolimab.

CDR3: CASSLGTSDHEQYF. The CDR3 region has the DNA TGTGCCAGCAGCTTAGGGACTAGCGACCACGAGCAGTACTTC. The V gene is TRBV11-3, the J gene TRBJ2-7; 9 bases fit TRBD2. Germline V gives CDR1 SGHNT, CDR2 YENEEA. The CDR3 sequence is 14 residues long. Trimming removed 1 base from V and 5 bases from J; junction bases left unmatched: 3.